This record concerns one T cell receptor (beta chain) sequence. The antigen remains unidentified. Naive CD8 cells, CD45RO-negative and positively selected for CCR7, excluded terminally differentiated effector memory CD45RA+ cells. Over several immunoSEQ plates, each subset's genomic DNA was distributed in even portions. TCRdb's table, derived via immunoSEQ multiplex PCR, lists solely in-frame clones and lacks some. The sample has more than 600,000 clones, around 92% seen once; the top ten hold roughly 22%. The CDR3 is 13 amino acids. V was pared by 2 bases and J by 7 bases, with 12 bases between. Germline CDR1 and CDR2: LNHNV and YYDKDF (reference sequence). This entry is derived from a study of shared clonotypes between healthy human individuals. Study context: Those who served as donors were a couple of women and a few men between the ages of 18 and 49.

General study points: Generally, naive subsets came out with larger estimated richness than memory subsets. In a handful of donors, about 5% of naive CD4 clonotypes appeared in common.

This receptor was identified in a man in his thirties or forties in good health. The chain links TRBV15 to TRBJ2-7; D might be TRBD1 (5 bases). Sequenced input: naive CD8+ T cells sorted from blood. The CDR3 here is CATSRPPSGEQYF. CDR3 nucleotide sequence: TGTGCCACCAGCAGACCCCCCTCAGGGGAGCAGTACTTC.